Below, 14 T cell receptor beta chains from the same sample are listed, as sequenced in a study of blood T cell repertoires in COVID-19. Here immunoSEQ multiplex PCR was the method, and the copy in TCRdb shows in-frame clones only, minus some. The repertoire holds approximately 500,000 clones, with around nine tenths as singletons. The sample consisted of peripheral blood. The receptor source for this set is a woman aged 45 to 65 with COVID-19, enrolled during active disease.

V is TRBV27 and J is TRBJ2-7, with 8 bases identical to TRBD2. This CDR3 region has 14 residues. The germline gives CDR1 MNHEY, CDR2 SMNVEV (reference sequence). V trimming: 4 bases; J trimming: 2 bases; junction bases outside the gene matches: 4. The chain's CDR3 is CASSYQRGTYEQYF. The CDR3 DNA is TGTGCCAGCAGTTACCAGCGGGGGACCTACGAGCAGTACTTC.

The genes are TRBV6-5 and TRBJ2-7, with TRBD1 matching over 8 bases. The germline V gene encodes CDR1 MNHEY and CDR2 SVGAGI. The CDR3 spans 16 residues. V was clipped by 2 bases and J by 0 bases; unmatched bases: 6. CDR3 in amino acids: CASSYEGTGLSYEQYF. The CDR3 bases are TGTGCCAGCAGTTACGAGGGGACAGGCCTCTCCTACGAGCAGTACTTC.

The chain joins TRBV4-2 to TRBJ1-5; TRBD1 matches at 8 bases. This CDR3 contains 14 residues. Per germline, CDR1 LGHNA and CDR2 YNFKEQ. V gave up 3 bases and J gave up 5 bases; unmatched junction bases: 3. The CDR3 region has the DNA TGTGCCAGCAGCCAGACAGGGGAGCATCAGCCCCAGCATTTT. Translation gives CASSQTGEHQPQHF.

V and J are TRBV7-8 and TRBJ1-2; tentative D call: TRBD1 (5 bases). Germline V lookup: CDR1 SGHVS, CDR2 FQNEAQ. This CDR3 is 14 amino acids long. Trimming removed 5 bases at V and 2 bases at J, with 12 bases between. The CDR3 sequence is CASSQNQGNYGYTF. As DNA, the CDR3 is TGTGCCAGCAGCCAAAACCAGGGAAACTATGGCTACACCTTC. Full variable domain (outside the CDR3, taken from reference TRBV7-8 and TRBJ1-2): GAGVSQSPRYKVAKRGQDVALRCDPISGHVSLFWYQQALGQGPEFLTYFQNEAQLDKSGLPSDRFFAERPEGSVSTLKIQRTQQEDSAVYLCASSQNQGNYGYTFGSGTRLTVV.

V and J are TRBV5-1 and TRBJ2-5; possibly TRBD2 for D (5 bases). V lost 4 bases, J lost 2 bases, and 12 bases lay in between. Germline loops: CDR1 SGHRS, CDR2 YFSETQ. The CDR3 is made up of 14 amino acids. The CDR3 nucleotides read TGCGCCAGCAGCCCCCGGGGAAGGCAAGAGACCCAGTACTTC. It yields the protein CASSPRGRQETQYF.

This chain connects TRBV30 to TRBJ2-7; D may be TRBD2 (5 bases). This CDR3 is built from 12 residues. V lost 3 bases to trimming and J lost 3 bases, with 9 bases between them. Germline CDR1 reads GTSNPN; CDR2 reads SVGIG (reference sequence). The DNA of the CDR3 is TGTGCCTGGAGCCGGGAACTCTACGAGCAGTACTTC. Residues: CAWSRELYEQYF. Complete variable domain (other parts from reference TRBV30 and TRBJ2-7): SQTIHQWPATLVQPVGSPLSLECTVEGTSNPNLYWYRQAAGRGLQLLFYSVGIGQISSEVPQNLSASRPQDRQFILSSKKLLLSDSGFYLCAWSRELYEQYFGPGTRLTVT.

V gene TRBV5-1 combines with J gene TRBJ1-2, with TRBD1 matching 8 bases. V dropped 0 bases and J dropped 8; count of bases not matched to a gene: 6. The CDR3 is made up of 14 amino acids. Looked up from germline, CDR1 is SGHRS and CDR2 is YFSETQ. CDR3 protein: CASSLDDRGKGYTF. As DNA, the CDR3 is TGCGCCAGCAGCTTGGACGACAGGGGAAAGGGCTACACCTTC.

The rearrangement uses TRBV9 and TRBJ2-7; 7 bases line up with TRBD1. Germline V gives CDR1 SGDLS, CDR2 YYNGEE. Germline trimming cut 4 bases from V and 4 bases from J; bases unmatched to any gene: 17. This CDR3 spans 17 amino acids. The CDR3 nucleotides are TGTGCCAGCAGCCCCTGGACAGGCGCCGCTTTCGGGTACGAGCAGTACTTC. Its protein product is CASSPWTGAAFGYEQYF.

The CDR3 protein is CASSIQGRAFF. As DNA, the CDR3 is TGTGCCAGCAGCATACAGGGGAGAGCTTTCTTT. The V call is TRBV5-4, the J call TRBJ1-1; 7 positions match TRBD1. The CDR3 loop spans 11 amino acids. Losses at the gene ends were 4 bases for V and 10 bases for J; bases not matched to a gene: 4. In germline, CDR1 is SGHNT, CDR2 YYREEE (reference sequence). The full variable domain, with the rest looked up from reference TRBV5-4 and TRBJ1-1, is ETGVTQSPTHLIKTRGQQVTLRCSSQSGHNTVSWYQQALGQGPQFIFQYYREEENGRGNFPPRFSGLQFPNYSSELNVNALELDDSALYLCASSIQGRAFFGQGTRLTVV.

The chain uses TRBV19 and TRBJ2-1; a weak D match, TRBD2 (5 bases). Deletions cut 3 bases from V and 2 bases from J, with 11 bases between. The CDR3 sequence is 15 residues long. CDR1 LNHDA and CDR2 SQIVND come from the germline V gene (reference sequence). For the CDR3, the DNA is TGTGCCAGTAGTATGGGAGTCCTGGCCTACAATGAGCAGTTCTTC. It yields the protein CASSMGVLAYNEQFF.

The rearrangement links TRBV6-6 to TRBJ2-3; possible D gene TRBD2, 6 bases. CDR3 length: 16 amino acids. Trimming pared 2 bases from V and 0 bases from J, leaving 12 bases between. Looked up from germline, CDR1 is MNHNY and CDR2 is SVGAGI (reference sequence). The CDR3 region is CASSYEGTGSTDTQYF. CDR3 DNA: TGTGCCAGCAGTTACGAGGGGACTGGGAGCACAGATACGCAGTATTTT.

The chain joins TRBV30 to TRBJ1-1; the D is unclear. V was trimmed by 2 bases and J by 3 bases, leaving 13 bases between them. CDR1 is GTSNPN, CDR2 SVGIG, per germline (reference sequence). The CDR3 is made up of 14 amino acids. The DNA of the CDR3 is TGTGCCTGGAGTCAGCCCTCCAGGTACACTGAAGCTTTCTTT. Translated: CAWSQPSRYTEAFF.

The V and J genes are TRBV19 and TRBJ1-1; tentative D call: TRBD1 (6 bases). Trimming shortened V by 10 bases and J by 3 bases, and 15 bases separated the two germline ends. CDR3 length equals 13 residues. Germline loops: CDR1 LNHDA, CDR2 SQIVND (reference sequence). The CDR3 spells CATKTGTHTEAFF. For the CDR3, the DNA is TGTGCCACTAAAACCGGGACACACACTGAAGCTTTCTTT.

V usage is TRBV4-1 and J usage is TRBJ2-7; 9 bases match TRBD2. Germline V gene data show CDR1 as MGHRA and CDR2 as YSYEKL. The CDR3 loop spans 17 amino acids. With 1 base clipped from V and 6 bases from J, the junction kept 13 bases outside the gene matches. CDR3 sequence reads: CASSQGPAGGLGGEQYF. Written as DNA, the CDR3 is TGCGCCAGCAGCCAAGGCCCAGCGGGGGGTTTGGGTGGCGAGCAGTACTTC.